These T cell receptor beta chains were read from a single sample in a study of T-cell reconstitution after alpha-beta-depleted transplantation in children. TCRdb recomputed calls from the PCR reads with MiXCR, one row per CDR3 protein. The sample contains roughly 340,000 distinct CDR3 sequences, 15% to 20% of which appear only once. The sequencing used PBMCs, mostly from graft donor cells, collected 360 days after TCRalphabeta/CD19-depleted stem cell transplant. These receptors were collected from a male patient aged 2-15 years who had a stem cell transplant for acute lymphoblastic leukemia, so the T cells may come from the graft donor. The CDR3 runs from the conserved cysteine through the conserved F or W. D genes are given only for firm matches. Expanded clones are given a class, and other clones once, few, many or no size at all.

clone size	D gene	V gene	J gene	CDR3 DNA	CDR3 protein
-	TRBD2	TRBV5-1	TRBJ2-1	TGCGCCAGCCGTGGGACTAGCGGGAGATATGAGCAGTTCTTC	CASRGTSGRYEQFF
-	-	TRBV28	TRBJ2-3	TGTGCCAGCAGCCCAGGAAACGGAGATACGCAGTATTTT	CASSPGNGDTQYF
-	TRBD1	TRBV18	TRBJ1-3	TGTGCCAGCTCACCGGTCAATGGACAGGGACTTAGGGGAAACACCATATATTTT	CASSPVNGQGLRGNTIYF
few	-	TRBV9	TRBJ1-2	TGTGCCAGCAGCGTAGAGCCGAACTATGGCTACACCTTC	CASSVEPNYGYTF
-	-	TRBV3-1	TRBJ2-1	TGTGCCAGCAGCCAAGAGACCCCCGGTGAGCAGTTCTTC	CASSQETPGEQFF
-	TRBD2	TRBV2	TRBJ2-3	TGCGCCTCAAAGCGGGAGGCCGCAGATACGCAGTATTTT	CASKREAADTQYF
few	-	TRBV4-3	TRBJ2-3	TGCGCCAGCAGCCAAGAAGCAAGTCTGGATCCACCAGGCTCCACAGATACGCAGTATTTT	CASSQEASLDPPGSTDTQYF
-	-	TRBV6-5	TRBJ2-7	TGTGCCAGCGGGAGTACCTACGAGCAGTACTTC	CASGSTYEQYF
many	TRBD2	TRBV5-1	TRBJ2-1	TGCGCCAGCAGCGAAACTAGCGGCTCCTACAATGAGCAGTTCTTC	CASSETSGSYNEQFF
-	-	TRBV6-2/TRBV6-3	TRBJ1-1	TGTGCCAGCAGTTACACCCTAGGCAGACGAGACACTGAAGCTTTCTTT	CASSYTLGRRDTEAFF